The 24 T cell receptor beta chains below all came from one sample that was sequenced in a study of blood T cell repertoires in COVID-19. Here immunoSEQ multiplex PCR was the method, and the copy in TCRdb shows in-frame clones only, minus some. Of about 74,000 clones listed, roughly 74% were seen once; the top ten hold 15% to 19%. Material: peripheral blood. The receptors originated from a human donor in a cohort sampled during active COVID-19.

The chain is built from TRBV6-6 and TRBJ2-7, with 7 positions matching TRBD1. Germline-derived CDR1 and CDR2 are MNHNY and SVGAGI (reference sequence). This CDR3 comprises 16 residues. Unmatched junction bases numbered 9, after V lost 4 bases and J lost 0 bases. In nucleotides, the CDR3 is TGTGCCAGCAGTTCCCCCCACAGGGGCGTCTCCTACGAGCAGTACTTC. This encodes CASSSPHRGVSYEQYF.

This chain uses TRBV28 with TRBJ1-2; TRBD1 is a possible D gene (5 bases). Trimming shortened V by 8 bases and J by 1 base, and 23 bases separated the two germline ends. CDR3 length equals 17 residues. Per germline, CDR1 MDHEN and CDR2 SYDVKM. CDR3 sequence: CASRKKGQIQVNYGYTF. The CDR3 nucleotides read TGTGCCAGCCGGAAAAAAGGTCAGATACAGGTTAACTATGGCTACACCTTC.

The CDR3 nucleotides are TGTGCCAGTAGTATTGTTGTAGGGTTAGCGGATCAGCCCCAGCATTTT. The encoded protein is CASSIVVGLADQPQHF. The chain combines TRBV19 with TRBJ1-5, with D unclear. CDR1 and CDR2 from the germline V gene are LNHDA and SQIVND (reference sequence). This CDR3 has 16 residues. V was cut by 3 bases and J by 5 bases, with 17 bases left in between.

This clone appeared a few times. The V call is TRBV6-5, the J call TRBJ2-7; weak D call: TRBD2 (5 bases). Germline V lookup: CDR1 MNHEY, CDR2 SVGAGI. V was shortened by 7 bases and J by 0 bases, with 13 bases between the two germline ends. This CDR3 is 14 amino acids long. CDR3 nucleotides: TGTGCCAGCACTCTCGGCCGGGGCTCCTACGAGCAGTACTTC. Encoded protein: CASTLGRGSYEQYF.

The gene calls are TRBV6-5 and TRBJ1-2; D possibly corresponds to TRBD1 (5 bases). Germline V CDR1 and CDR2: MNHEY, SVGAGI. Trimming cost V 6 bases and J 7 bases, with 15 bases left between them. This CDR3 has 13 residues. The CDR3 protein is CASRPGVRGGYTF. The CDR3 region has the DNA TGTGCCAGCAGGCCGGGGGTCCGGGGTGGCTACACCTTC.

Only one count was recorded for this clone. J is TRBJ2-6 and V is TRBV12-5, with 10 bases that match TRBD1. The germline gives CDR1 LGHNT, CDR2 FRNRAP. The CDR3 extends over 18 amino acids. Trimming removed 0 bases from V and 2 bases from J; junction bases left unmatched: 4. CDR3 sequence (DNA): TGTGCTAGTGGTTTGGTCAGACAGGGGGCGACTGGGGCCAACGTCCTGACTTTC. This translates into CASGLVRQGATGANVLTF. The whole variable domain, remainder taken from reference TRBV12-5 and TRBJ2-6, is DARVTQTPRHKVTEMGQEVTMRCQPILGHNTVFWYRQTMMQGLELLAYFRNRAPLDDSGMPKDRFSAEMPDATLATLKIQPSEPRDSAVYFCASGLVRQGATGANVLTFGAGSRLTVL.

The chain carries TRBV20-1 and TRBJ2-3, with D possibly TRBD1 on 6 matching bases. V was cut by 0 bases and J by 9 bases, with 7 bases left in between. The CDR3 runs to 11 residues. The germline gives CDR1 DFQATT, CDR2 SNEGSKA (reference sequence). This CDR3 reads CSAREGATQYF. The CDR3 nucleotides are TGCAGTGCTAGAGAGGGGGCGACGCAGTATTTT.

This clone was counted a few times. The chain combines TRBV30 with TRBJ1-1, with 9 nucleotides matching TRBD1. V gave up 1 base and J gave up 0 bases; unmatched junction bases: 3. The CDR3 loop spans 15 amino acids. Looked up from germline, CDR1 is GTSNPN and CDR2 is SVGIG (reference sequence). The CDR3 spells CAWSGGQGLNTEAFF. The CDR3, as DNA: TGTGCCTGGAGTGGGGGACAGGGATTGAACACTGAAGCTTTCTTT.

This chain joins TRBV5-4 and TRBJ2-7, with 7 bases aligning to TRBD2. After removal of 2 bases from V and 4 bases from J, the junction contained 6 bases not matched to a gene. This CDR3 spans 14 amino acids. Germline V lookup: CDR1 SGHNT, CDR2 YYREEE (reference sequence). CDR3 in amino acids: CASSFASGNYEQYF. The CDR3 DNA is TGTGCCAGCAGCTTCGCTAGCGGAAATTACGAGCAGTACTTC.

This chain uses TRBV5-1 with TRBJ2-3; 9 nucleotides match TRBD1. The CDR3 extends over 15 amino acids. Trimming took 4 bases from V and 5 from J; bases not matched to a gene: 8. Per the germline V gene, CDR1 is SGHRS and CDR2 is YFSETQ. This CDR3 reads CASSATGGPGDTQYF. For the CDR3, the DNA is TGCGCCAGCAGCGCCACAGGGGGCCCTGGAGATACGCAGTATTTT.

This clone turned up a few times. This rearrangement joins TRBV7-8 to TRBJ1-2; D possibly corresponds to TRBD1 (6 bases). CDR1 and CDR2 from the germline V gene are SGHVS and FQNEAQ. This CDR3 spans 15 amino acids. V was shortened by 4 bases and J by 8 bases, with 20 bases between the two germline ends. This CDR3 is CASSSSGVQPGGYTF. The CDR3 coding sequence is TGTGCCAGCAGCTCCTCAGGGGTTCAGCCCGGCGGCTACACCTTC.

The chain couples TRBV12-3 or TRBV12-4 to TRBJ1-5; perhaps TRBD1 as D (5 bases). The CDR3 covers 13 residues. The V and J ends lost 5 bases and 2 bases respectively, with 7 bases between them. The CDR3 reads CASSGAGNQPQHF. The CDR3 coding sequence is TGTGCCAGCAGTGGGGCGGGCAATCAGCCCCAGCATTTT.

V and J are TRBV20-1 and TRBJ1-1; D is perhaps TRBD1 (5 bases). The germline gives CDR1 DFQATT, CDR2 SNEGSKA (reference sequence). The CDR3 is 11 amino acids. With 4 bases removed from V and 8 bases from J, the gap between germline ends came to 11 bases. The CDR3 region has the DNA TGCAGTGCTACAGACAGAACGGAAGCTTTCTTT. Protein: CSATDRTEAFF.

At least ten counts were recorded for this clone. DNA of the CDR3: TGTGCCAGTAGTTCGGGACAGGGGAATTCACCCCTCCACTTT. Translating gives CASSSGQGNSPLHF. The genes are TRBV19 and TRBJ1-6, with TRBD1 matching 10 bases. The CDR3 is 14 residues long. Germline-derived CDR1 and CDR2 are LNHDA and SQIVND (reference sequence). V trimming: 5 bases; J trimming: 7 bases; junction bases outside the gene matches: 2.

This sequence joins TRBV6-4 and TRBJ2-7; possibly TRBD2 for D (6 bases). The germline V gene has CDR1 MRHNA and CDR2 SNTAGT. The germline V and J ends were trimmed by 2 bases and 2 bases, with 19 bases remaining between them. This CDR3 comprises 17 residues. The CDR3 spells CASSDHLKAGLPYEQYF. The DNA of the CDR3 is TGTGCCAGCAGTGACCACCTAAAGGCGGGACTTCCCTACGAGCAGTACTTC.

This rearrangement joins TRBV30 to TRBJ2-7; D perhaps matches TRBD2 (6 bases). Trimming stripped 1 base from V and 3 bases from J, with 7 bases between. Germline V gene sequence: CDR1 GTSNPN, CDR2 SVGIG (reference sequence). The CDR3 loop spans 12 amino acids. The CDR3 sequence: CAWSGLGYEQYF. As DNA, the CDR3 is TGTGCCTGGAGTGGACTAGGCTACGAGCAGTACTTC. The full variable domain, rest sourced from reference TRBV30 and TRBJ2-7, is SQTIHQWPATLVQPVGSPLSLECTVEGTSNPNLYWYRQAAGRGLQLLFYSVGIGQISSEVPQNLSASRPQDRQFILSSKKLLLSDSGFYLCAWSGLGYEQYFGPGTRLTVT.

The chain combines TRBV6-4 with TRBJ2-5, with D possibly TRBD2 on 5 matching bases. Per germline, CDR1 MRHNA and CDR2 SNTAGT. The V gene lost 6 bases and the J gene lost 2 bases, with 13 bases spanning the gap. This CDR3 is 14 amino acids long. CDR3 loop: CASSLNAGQETQYF. The CDR3 nucleotides are TGTGCCAGCAGCCTTAATGCGGGTCAAGAGACCCAGTACTTC.

This clone came up a few times. The chain has TRBV5-1 and TRBJ1-6; 10 bases match TRBD1. The J segment lost 10 bases and the V segment lost 4 bases, leaving 11 bases of the junction unmatched. The CDR3 is made up of 16 amino acids. From germline, CDR1 is SGHRS and CDR2 YFSETQ. DNA of the CDR3: TGCGCCAGCAGCACATCCGGGACAGGGGACGGGTCACCCCTCCACTTT. Its translation is CASSTSGTGDGSPLHF.

This sequence joins TRBV30 and TRBJ2-3; TRBD1 aligns across 9 bases. The CDR3 is 14 amino acids. After removal of 6 bases from V and 1 base from J, the junction contained 5 bases not matched to a gene. Germline assignment: CDR1 GTSNPN and CDR2 SVGIG (reference sequence). The CDR3 loop is CACLGQGGTDTQYF. The CDR3 DNA follows: TGTGCCTGCCTGGGACAGGGAGGCACAGATACGCAGTATTTT.

CDR3 coding DNA: TGTGCCAGCAGCTTAGGGACTAGCCGGTATGAGCAGTTCTTC. It encodes CASSLGTSRYEQFF. This chain links TRBV7-6 with TRBJ2-1; 8 positions match TRBD2. V was pared by 1 base and J by 8 bases, with 4 bases of the junction left unmatched. The CDR3 has 14 residues. Germline CDR1 and CDR2: SGHVS and FNYEAQ. Full variable domain (rest looked up from reference TRBV7-6 and TRBJ2-1): GAGVSQSPRYKVTKRGQDVALRCDPISGHVSLYWYRQALGQGPEFLTYFNYEAQQDKSGLPNDRFSAERPEGSISTLTIQRTEQRDSAMYRCASSLGTSRYEQFFGPGTRLTVL.

J is TRBJ1-4 and V is TRBV5-4; no firm D call. Germline CDR1 reads SGHNT; CDR2 reads YYREEE (reference sequence). With 1 base removed from V and 8 bases from J, the gap between germline ends came to 12 bases. The length of the CDR3 is 14 residues. The CDR3 here is CASSLKGAGEKLFF. The CDR3 region has the DNA TGTGCCAGCAGCTTGAAGGGAGCTGGGGAAAAACTGTTTTTT. The entire variable domain, with the rest obtained from reference TRBV5-4 and TRBJ1-4, is as follows: ETGVTQSPTHLIKTRGQQVTLRCSSQSGHNTVSWYQQALGQGPQFIFQYYREEENGRGNFPPRFSGLQFPNYSSELNVNALELDDSALYLCASSLKGAGEKLFFGSGTQLSVL.

This clone was picked up one time. The chain employs TRBV11-2 and TRBJ2-1; the match to TRBD1 covers 10 bases. The CDR3 is made up of 16 amino acids. V gave up 3 bases and J gave up 7 bases; unmatched junction bases: 9. The germline V gene has CDR1 SGHAT and CDR2 FQNNGV. DNA of the CDR3: TGTGCCAGCAGCTTCATGGGACAGGGGTTTTTTAATGAGCAGTTCTTC. It yields the protein CASSFMGQGFFNEQFF.

The CDR3 is CASSRDITGELFF. In DNA form, the CDR3 reads TGTGCCAGCAGCCGGGACATCACCGGGGAGCTGTTTTTT. The J gene is TRBJ2-2, the V gene TRBV7-9; a possible D gene is TRBD1 (6 bases). From germline, CDR1 is SEHNR and CDR2 FQNEAQ (reference sequence). The length of the CDR3 is 13 residues. Trimming stripped 5 bases from V and 4 bases from J, with 8 bases between.

The J gene is TRBJ1-1, the V gene TRBV5-8; tentative D call: TRBD1 (5 bases). V dropped 5 bases and J dropped 4 bases, with 15 bases sitting between them. Per germline, CDR1 SGHTS and CDR2 YDEGEE. The length of the CDR3 is 14 residues. CDR3 amino acids: CASSVTGGTTEAFF. The CDR3 DNA is TGTGCCAGCAGTGTGACGGGGGGGACCACTGAAGCTTTCTTT.